A selection of T cell receptor beta chains follows, all from one sample in a study of blood T cell repertoires in COVID-19. Clones were read by immunoSEQ multiplex PCR, and TCRdb kept only the in-frame ones, dropping some. The table includes about 240,000 clones, around 86% detected once. The sample was peripheral blood. These receptors all come from a man older than 75 with acute or convalescent COVID-19. Each CDR3 is given with its conserved first and last residue. A D gene is named only where the DNA matches it firmly.

TRBJ2-5	TRBV12-3/TRBV12-4	.	11	CASTSGETQYF	TGTGCCAGCACCTCCGGGGAGACCCAGTACTTC
TRBJ1-6	TRBV7-3	TRBD1	16	CASSSRDRGLNSPLHF	TGTGCCAGCAGCTCCCGGGACAGGGGGCTTAATTCACCCCTCCACTTT
TRBJ1-3	TRBV10-3	.	14	CAISRTDSGNTIYF	TGTGCCATCAGCCGGACAGACTCTGGAAACACCATATATTTT
TRBJ1-6	TRBV6-2/TRBV6-3	TRBD1	17	CASSYTPSGTANSPLHF	TGTGCCAGCAGTTACACACCTTCGGGGACAGCCAATTCACCCCTCCACTTT
TRBJ1-2	TRBV18	.	15	CASSLLREALNGYTF	TGTGCCAGCTCACTCTTACGGGAGGCTTTGAATGGCTACACCTTC
TRBJ1-1	TRBV3-1/TRBV3-2	.	13	CASSQHQGSEAFF	TGTGCCAGCAGCCAACACCAGGGAAGTGAAGCTTTCTTT
TRBJ1-3	TRBV21-1	.	14	CASSSRGSGNTIYF	TGTGCCAGCAGCAGCAGGGGTTCTGGAAACACCATATATTTT
TRBJ2-1	TRBV11-2	TRBD2	16	CASSGSGQLAGGPQFF	TGTGCCAGCAGCGGAAGCGGTCAACTAGCGGGAGGGCCCCAGTTCTTC
TRBJ2-1	TRBV27	TRBD2	14	CASSFGGGHNEQFF	TGTGCCAGCAGTTTCGGGGGGGGTCACAATGAGCAGTTCTTC
TRBJ1-4	TRBV6-5	TRBD1	14	CASTTGGGHEKLFF	TGTGCCAGCACCACAGGGGGGGGGCACGAAAAACTGTTTTTT
TRBJ1-5	TRBV28	.	15	CASSSFGGGTPPQHF	TGTGCCAGCAGTTCCTTCGGTGGCGGGACGCCTCCCCAGCATTTT
TRBJ2-5	TRBV19	.	12	CASSDRGKTQYF	TGTGCCAGTAGTGACAGAGGAAAGACCCAGTACTTC
TRBJ2-5	TRBV7-2	.	12	CASRRGSETQYF	TGTGCCAGCAGACGGGGGTCCGAGACCCAGTACTTC
TRBJ1-2	TRBV28	.	13	CASTQNRESGYTF	TGTGCCAGCACCCAGAACAGGGAGAGTGGCTACACCTTC
TRBJ2-5	TRBV9	TRBD2	16	CASSVGIAGGQETQYF	TGTGCCAGCAGCGTAGGGATAGCGGGGGGGCAGGAGACCCAGTACTTC
TRBJ2-2	TRBV5-1	.	16	CASSLARLSNTGELFF	TGCGCCAGCAGCTTGGCGAGACTCTCGAACACCGGGGAGCTGTTTTTT
TRBJ1-1	TRBV19	.	14	CASTGRVDNTEAFF	TGTGCCAGTACGGGCAGGGTCGATAACACTGAAGCTTTCTTT
TRBJ2-1	TRBV5-4	TRBD1	14	CASSGGQGGNEQFF	TGTGCCAGCAGCGGGGGACAGGGGGGAAATGAGCAGTTCTTC